One T cell receptor beta chain is described in this entry. The source of the sample is a study of T cell changes during pregnancy in multiple sclerosis. TCRdb's copy holds only in-frame clones and misses some; the assay was immunoSEQ multiplex PCR. Of about 51,000 clones in the sample, 85% to 95% were seen once. The sequences come from CD4+ T cells from peripheral blood mononuclear cells, collected in the third trimester of pregnancy. This clonotype was sampled from a female donor with multiple sclerosis, enrolled in a pregnancy study.

The CDR3, as DNA: TGTGCCAGCAGCTTGGAGTTTAGGGGCTCTCTTCGGAATCAGCCCCAGCATTTT. This codes for CASSLEFRGSLRNQPQHF. This chain connects TRBV7-8 to TRBJ1-5; TRBD1 might be the D (5 bases). This CDR3 has 18 residues. Per the germline V gene, CDR1 is SGHVS and CDR2 is FQNEAQ. V lost 3 bases and J 4 bases, leaving 22 bases between the germline ends.